This paragraph covers one T cell receptor (beta chain) sequence. This entry belongs to a study of blood T cell repertoires in COVID-19. Study summary: The origin of the acute and convalescent COVID-19 samples was the United States, Italy and Spain. T cells, B-cell-depleted T cells, or PBMCs supplied cDNA or gDNA.

This CDR3 has 13 residues. Deletions cut 2 bases from V and 7 bases from J, with 9 bases between. Germline CDR1 is SGHTA and CDR2 is FQGNSA. As processed by the authors: Reference gene primers were amplified, and this amplification served to estimate nucleated cell counts. TCRdb's copy holds only in-frame clones and misses some; the assay was immunoSEQ multiplex PCR. From that table come the V and J calls and clone size; the DNA was used to work out D and trimming. The sample contains under 250,000 clones, 80% of which appear only once. This TCR came from a human donor in a cohort sampled during active COVID-19. Material for sequencing was peripheral blood. The genes are TRBV7-2 and TRBJ2-1; possible D gene TRBD1, 6 bases. As DNA, the CDR3 is TGTGCCAGCAGCTTAAGGCAGGGGAATGAGCAGTTCTTC. This sequence encodes CASSLRQGNEQFF.